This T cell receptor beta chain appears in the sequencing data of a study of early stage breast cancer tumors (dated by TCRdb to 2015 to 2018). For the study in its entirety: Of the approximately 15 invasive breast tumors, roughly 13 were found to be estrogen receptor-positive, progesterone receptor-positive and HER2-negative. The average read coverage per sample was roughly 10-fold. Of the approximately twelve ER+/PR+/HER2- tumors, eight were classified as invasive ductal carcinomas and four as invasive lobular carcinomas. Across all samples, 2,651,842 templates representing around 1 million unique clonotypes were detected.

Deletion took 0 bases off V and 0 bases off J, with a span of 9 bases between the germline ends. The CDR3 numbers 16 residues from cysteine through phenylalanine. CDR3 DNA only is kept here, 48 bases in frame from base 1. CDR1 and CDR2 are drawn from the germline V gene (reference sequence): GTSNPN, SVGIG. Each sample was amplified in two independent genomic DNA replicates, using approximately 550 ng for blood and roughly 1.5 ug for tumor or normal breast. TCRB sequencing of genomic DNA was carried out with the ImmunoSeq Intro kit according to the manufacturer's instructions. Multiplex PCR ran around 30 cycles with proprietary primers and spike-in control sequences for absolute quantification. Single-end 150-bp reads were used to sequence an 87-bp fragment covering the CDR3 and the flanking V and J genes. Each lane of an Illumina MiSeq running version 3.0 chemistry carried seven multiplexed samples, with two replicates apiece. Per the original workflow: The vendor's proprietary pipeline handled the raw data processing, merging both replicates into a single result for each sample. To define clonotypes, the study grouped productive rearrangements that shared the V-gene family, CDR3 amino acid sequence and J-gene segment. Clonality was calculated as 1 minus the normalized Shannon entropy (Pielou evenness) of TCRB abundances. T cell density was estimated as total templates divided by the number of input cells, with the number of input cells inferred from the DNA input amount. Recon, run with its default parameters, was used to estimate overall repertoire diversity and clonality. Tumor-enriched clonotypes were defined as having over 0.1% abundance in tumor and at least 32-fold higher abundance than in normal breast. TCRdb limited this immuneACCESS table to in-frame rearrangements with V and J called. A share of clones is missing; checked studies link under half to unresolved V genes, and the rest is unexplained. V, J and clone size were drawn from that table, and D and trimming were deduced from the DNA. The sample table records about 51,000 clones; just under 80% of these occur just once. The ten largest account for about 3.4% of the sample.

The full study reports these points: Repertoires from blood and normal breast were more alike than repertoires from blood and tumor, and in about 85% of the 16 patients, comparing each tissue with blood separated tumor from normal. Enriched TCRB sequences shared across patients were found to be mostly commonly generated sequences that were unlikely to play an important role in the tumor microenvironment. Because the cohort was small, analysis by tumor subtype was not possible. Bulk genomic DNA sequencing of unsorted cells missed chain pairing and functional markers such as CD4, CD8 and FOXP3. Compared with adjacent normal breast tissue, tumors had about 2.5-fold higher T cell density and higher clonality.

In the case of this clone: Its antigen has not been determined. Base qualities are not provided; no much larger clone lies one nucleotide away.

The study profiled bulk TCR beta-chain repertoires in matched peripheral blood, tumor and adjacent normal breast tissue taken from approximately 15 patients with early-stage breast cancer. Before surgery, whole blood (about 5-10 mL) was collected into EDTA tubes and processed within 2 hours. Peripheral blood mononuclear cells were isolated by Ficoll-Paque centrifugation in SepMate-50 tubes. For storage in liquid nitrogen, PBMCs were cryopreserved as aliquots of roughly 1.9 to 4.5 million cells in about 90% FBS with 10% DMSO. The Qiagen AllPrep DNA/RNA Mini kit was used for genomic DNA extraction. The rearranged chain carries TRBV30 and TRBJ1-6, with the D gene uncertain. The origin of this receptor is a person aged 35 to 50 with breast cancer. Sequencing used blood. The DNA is TGTGCCTGGAGTGTACGAGGTAGCTCCTATAATTCACCCCTCCACTTT. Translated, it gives CAWSVRGSSYNSPLHF.